One and the same sample provided the 4 T cell receptor beta chains below, sequenced in a study of cytomegalovirus exposure and HLA in healthy donors. Clones were read by immunoSEQ multiplex PCR, and TCRdb kept only the in-frame ones, dropping some. The table lists some 250,000 clones, about 86% of them singletons. Specimen: PBMCs. These receptors were collected from a woman in her thirties in good health and CMV-seropositive.

The V gene is TRBV11-2, the J gene TRBJ1-2; 8 bases match TRBD1. Germline V gives CDR1 SGHAT, CDR2 FQNNGV. The CDR3 loop spans 14 amino acids. V dropped 5 bases and J dropped 3; count of bases not matched to a gene: 5. CDR3 amino acids: CASSPGQGYYGYTF. The CDR3 DNA follows: TGTGCCAGCAGCCCAGGACAGGGTTACTATGGCTACACCTTC.

The chain has TRBV21-1 and TRBJ2-1; the table's D call, TRBD1, has no DNA check behind it. TRBV21-1 is recorded as a pseudogene. The CDR3 runs 16 residues. The chain's CDR3 is CASSKDTGVTYNEQFF. Here the CDR3 DNA reads TGTGCCAGCAGCAAAGACACAGGTGTTACCTACAATGAGCAGTTCTTC.

J is TRBJ2-7 and V is TRBV30, with TRBD2 matching 12 bases. The V segment lost 4 bases and the J segment 6 bases; nucleotides outside the gene matches: 10. The CDR3 loop spans 15 amino acids. Germline lookup yields CDR1 GTSNPN and CDR2 SVGIG (reference sequence). Written as DNA, the CDR3 is TGTGCCTGGAAGGCGAAACTAGCGGGAGGTGGCGAGCAGTACTTC. This translates into CAWKAKLAGGGEQYF.

J is TRBJ2-7 and V is TRBV12-5, with TRBD2 identical over 9 bases. J lost 5 bases, V lost 4 bases, and 24 bases had no gene match. The CDR3 is made up of 20 amino acids. The germline V gene encodes CDR1 LGHNT and CDR2 FRNRAP. The CDR3 coding sequence is TGTGCTAGTGGTTGGGGAGTTGAATCTAGCGGGATAAAAATTACCAACGAGCAGTACTTC. Translation: CASGWGVESSGIKITNEQYF.